These 30 T cell receptor beta chains were all obtained from the same sample, sequenced in a study of beta chain features in type 1 diabetes. Notes on the study in general: The study found moderately but significantly shorter TCRB CDR3s in all four CD4+ subsets of Type 1 diabetes patients.

Isolated RNA was reverse transcribed in full, so expressed TCRB transcripts were sequenced. Using immunoSEQ multiplex PCR, the repertoire was profiled, and TCRdb retains in-frame clones only, with some absent. In the table there are around 53,000 clones, 55% to 70% of which are singletons. Their antigens are not known. Sequenced input: stem cell memory CD4+ T cells from blood. The receptors come from a woman in her 30s with type 1 diabetes.

This clone was seen more than once but under ten times. The chain joins TRBV29-1 to TRBJ2-7; maybe TRBD2 (6 bases). The CDR3 is 14 residues long. The ends were cut back, 4 bases at V and 2 bases at J, with 15 bases in the middle. CDR1 is SQVTM and CDR2 is ANQGSEA in the germline V gene. CDR3 sequence: CSVGAASVTYEQYF. For the CDR3, the DNA is TGCAGCGTTGGGGCGGCTAGCGTTACCTACGAGCAGTACTTC.

This chain connects TRBV7-3 to TRBJ2-3; 12 nucleotides match TRBD2. This CDR3 has 16 residues. Germline V gene lookup returns CDR1 SGHTA and CDR2 FQGTGA. V dropped 4 bases and J dropped 4; count of bases not matched to a gene: 6. CDR3: CASSSQTSGGADTQYF. For the CDR3, the DNA is TGTGCCAGCAGCTCACAGACTAGCGGGGGTGCAGATACGCAGTATTTT.

The genes are TRBV5-4 and TRBJ2-5; perhaps TRBD1 as D (6 bases). Germline V gene data show CDR1 as SGHNT and CDR2 as YYREEE (reference sequence). The CDR3 contains 14 residues. V was clipped by 4 bases and J by 4 bases, with 14 bases between them. The CDR3 reads CASSPRTDGETQYF. The CDR3, as DNA: TGTGCCAGCAGCCCCCGGACAGACGGAGAGACCCAGTACTTC.

This clone has a single count. The chain combines TRBV5-1 with TRBJ1-2; 7 positions agree with TRBD1. Germline CDR1 is SGHRS and CDR2 is YFSETQ. With V trimmed by 0 bases and J by 4 bases, 3 bases remained unmatched. CDR3 length: 14 amino acids. The CDR3 protein is CASSLAGQSYGYTF. CDR3 DNA: TGCGCCAGCAGCTTGGCGGGACAGAGCTATGGCTACACCTTC.

This clone came up a few times. The rearrangement joins TRBV7-8 to TRBJ1-1, with TRBD1 as a possible D gene (5 bases). Germline loops: CDR1 SGHVS, CDR2 FQNEAQ. The CDR3 is 16 residues long. V lost 0 bases and J lost 1, with 12 bases in between. CDR3 DNA sequence: TGTGCCAGCAGCTTAGCCCGGACACGCACGAACACTGAAGCTTTCTTT. Protein sequence: CASSLARTRTNTEAFF.

V gene TRBV18 combines with J gene TRBJ1-1; 7 nucleotides match TRBD1. With V trimmed by 1 base and J by 2 bases, 4 bases remained unmatched. The CDR3 has 15 amino acids. CDR1 and CDR2 from the germline V gene are KGHSH and LQKENI. The CDR3 reads CASSPQGQENTEAFF. CDR3 nucleotide sequence: TGTGCCAGCTCACCACAAGGACAGGAAAACACTGAAGCTTTCTTT.

This clone was counted only a few times. The chain links TRBV7-9 to TRBJ2-3; D not resolved. The CDR3 runs to 12 residues. CDR1 is SEHNR and CDR2 is FQNEAQ in the germline V gene (reference sequence). V dropped 5 bases and J dropped 5 bases, with 8 bases sitting between them. CDR3 nucleotides: TGTGCCAGCAGCCCCACGAGAGATACGCAGTATTTT. It codes for CASSPTRDTQYF.

The J gene is TRBJ1-2, the V gene TRBV30, with D maybe TRBD1 (5 bases). Germline V gene lookup returns CDR1 GTSNPN and CDR2 SVGIG (reference sequence). The CDR3 totals 13 residues. V was trimmed by 3 bases and J by 6 bases, leaving 14 bases between them. The CDR3 DNA reads TGTGCCTGGAGCGTCCGGGGGATCCATGGCTACACCTTC. This encodes CAWSVRGIHGYTF.

CDR3 in DNA: TGCAGTGCGAAGCCCGACTATGGCTACACCTTC. This gives the protein CSAKPDYGYTF. The rearrangement joins TRBV20-1 to TRBJ1-2; no clear D. V dropped 6 bases and J dropped 3 bases, with 8 bases sitting between them. The germline CDR1 and CDR2 sequences are DFQATT and SNEGSKA (reference sequence). This CDR3 spans 11 amino acids.

The genes are TRBV5-4 and TRBJ2-5; 11 bases are shared with TRBD1. The CDR3 covers 15 residues. Germline loops: CDR1 SGHNT, CDR2 YYREEE (reference sequence). V was clipped by 4 bases and J by 5 bases; unmatched bases: 7. The CDR3 reads CASSKGQGALETQYF. Here the CDR3 DNA reads TGTGCCAGCAGCAAAGGACAGGGGGCGTTGGAGACCCAGTACTTC.

The chain links TRBV29-1 to TRBJ2-1; no firm D call. The V and J ends lost 4 bases and 2 bases respectively, with 9 bases between them. The CDR3 runs 13 residues. Looked up from germline, CDR1 is SQVTM and CDR2 is ANQGSEA. The CDR3 nucleotides read TGCAGCGTTGGGCCTTCCCCCTACAATGAGCAGTTCTTC. Its protein is CSVGPSPYNEQFF.

This rearrangement joins TRBV7-9 to TRBJ2-7, with unresolved D. Trimming left V 3 bases short and J 3 bases short, with 9 bases between. Germline lookup yields CDR1 SEHNR and CDR2 FQNEAQ (reference sequence). The length of the CDR3 is 13 residues. The chain's CDR3 is CASSFLTNYEQYF. Here the CDR3 DNA reads TGTGCCAGCAGCTTTCTAACGAACTACGAGCAGTACTTC.

The chain links TRBV27 to TRBJ1-2, with D possibly being TRBD1 (6 bases). The CDR3 spans 16 residues. Germline CDR1 is MNHEY and CDR2 is SMNVEV (reference sequence). Trimming stripped 0 bases from V and 4 bases from J, with 15 bases between. CDR3 nucleotides: TGTGCCAGCAGTTTATCGGGGGCCACAAACATCTATGGCTACACCTTC. Its translation is CASSLSGATNIYGYTF.

This CDR3 reads CASSSDRHTGELFF. The CDR3 DNA is TGTGCCAGCAGCTCGGACAGACACACCGGGGAGCTGTTTTTT. The J gene is TRBJ2-2, the V gene TRBV7-3; D perhaps matches TRBD1 (6 bases). The length of the CDR3 is 14 residues. V gave up 4 bases and J gave up 3 bases, with 9 bases separating them. Germline V gene lookup returns CDR1 SGHTA and CDR2 FQGTGA.

This chain connects TRBV28 to TRBJ1-5; a possible D gene is TRBD1 (5 bases). From germline, CDR1 is MDHEN and CDR2 SYDVKM. The germline V and J ends were trimmed by 8 bases and 0 bases, with 11 bases remaining between them. The CDR3 length is 14 residues. The CDR3 DNA reads TGTGCCAGCGGGGGGGGTTATAGCAATCAGCCCCAGCATTTT. Protein product: CASGGGYSNQPQHF. Together with reference TRBV28 and TRBJ1-5, the CDR3 gives the full variable domain: DVKVTQSSRYLVKRTGEKVFLECVQDMDHENMFWYRQDPGLGLRLIYFSYDVKMKEKGDIPEGYSVSREKKERFSLILESASTNQTSMYLCASGGGYSNQPQHFGDGTRLSIL.

V usage is TRBV15 and J usage is TRBJ2-5; no clear D. The CDR3 spans 14 residues. Germline V gives CDR1 LNHNV, CDR2 YYDKDF (reference sequence). V was cut by 5 bases and J by 1 base, with 11 bases left in between. CDR3 protein: CATSYSGLQETQYF. The CDR3 bases are TGTGCCACCAGCTACTCGGGTCTCCAAGAGACCCAGTACTTC.

The genes are TRBV7-3 and TRBJ2-7; perhaps TRBD2 as D (5 bases). The CDR3 loop spans 14 amino acids. V dropped 3 bases and J dropped 6 bases, with 15 bases sitting between them. Looked up from germline, CDR1 is SGHTA and CDR2 is FQGTGA. The CDR3 coding sequence is TGTGCCAGCAGCTTCAGGCCGGGGATGGGCGAGCAGTACTTC. Its protein is CASSFRPGMGEQYF.

The CDR3, as DNA: TGTGCCAGCAGTTACGACGGGACTAGCGGCTACAATGAGCAGTTCTTC. Translated: CASSYDGTSGYNEQFF. The genes are TRBV6-5 and TRBJ2-1, with 11 bases aligning to TRBD2. The CDR3 runs 16 residues. Trimming cost V 2 bases and J 3 bases; bases outside gene matches: 3. CDR1 is MNHEY and CDR2 is SVGAGI in the germline V gene.

In this sample, this clone turned up a few times. The V gene is TRBV29-1, the J gene TRBJ2-4, with 7 bases fitting TRBD2. Germline V CDR1 and CDR2: SQVTM, ANQGSEA. CDR3 size: 12 residues. Trimming removed 4 bases from V and 10 bases from J; junction bases left unmatched: 7. CDR3 coding DNA: TGCAGCGTTGCGAAAGGGGAGGGGATTCAGTACTTC. It yields the protein CSVAKGEGIQYF.

The chain carries TRBV4-2 and TRBJ2-1, with TRBD2 matching 8 bases. This CDR3 contains 16 residues. Germline CDR1 and CDR2: LGHNA and YNFKEQ. The V gene end was trimmed by 1 base and the J gene end by 2 bases; junction bases not matched to a gene: 4. In nucleotides, the CDR3 is TGTGCCAGCAGCCAAGCACTAGCGGTTACCTACAATGAGCAGTTCTTC. Translating gives CASSQALAVTYNEQFF.

The J gene is TRBJ2-6, the V gene TRBV7-2; 10 bases map to TRBD1. The V gene's germline CDR1 is SGHTA and CDR2 FQGNSA. J lost 1 base, V lost 3 bases, and 6 bases had no gene match. This CDR3 is 18 amino acids long. The CDR3 region is CASSFWTGGISGANVLTF. Written as DNA, the CDR3 is TGTGCCAGCAGCTTTTGGACAGGGGGGATTTCTGGGGCCAACGTCCTGACTTTC.

The J gene is TRBJ2-1, the V gene TRBV29-1; 7 bases are shared with TRBD2. Germline CDR1 is SQVTM and CDR2 is ANQGSEA. Losses at the gene ends were 1 base for V and 4 bases for J; bases not matched to a gene: 7. This CDR3 has 15 residues. CDR3 loop: CSVEGQAGLYNEQFF. In DNA, the CDR3 is TGCAGCGTTGAAGGGCAAGCGGGATTGTACAATGAGCAGTTCTTC.

The V call is TRBV7-3, the J call TRBJ2-7, with D possibly TRBD1 on 5 matching bases. The CDR3 runs 13 residues. The germline gives CDR1 SGHTA, CDR2 FQGTGA. The V gene lost 2 bases and the J gene lost 2 bases, with 7 bases spanning the gap. CDR3: CASSLEGAYEQYF. The CDR3 DNA is TGTGCCAGCAGCTTAGAAGGGGCCTACGAGCAGTACTTC.

This chain joins TRBV28 and TRBJ2-2; 7 bases align to TRBD1. Germline V gene data show CDR1 as MDHEN and CDR2 as SYDVKM. The CDR3 totals 17 residues. Trimming at V came to 7 bases and at J to 3 bases, leaving 14 bases not matched to a gene. The CDR3 DNA reads TGTGCCAGCACCCCCTTAGGGGGCAGGAAACACACCGGGGAGCTGTTTTTT. The encoded protein is CASTPLGGRKHTGELFF.

The CDR3 here is CASSLGLHANTEAFF. The CDR3 coding sequence is TGTGCCAGCAGCTTGGGACTACACGCGAACACTGAAGCTTTCTTT. The genes are TRBV7-9 and TRBJ1-1, with a tentative D call TRBD1 (5 bases). V lost 3 bases and J lost 1, with 12 bases in between. Germline values: CDR1 SEHNR, CDR2 FQNEAQ (reference sequence). This CDR3 comprises 15 residues.

This clone was seen more than once but under ten times. The chain links TRBV5-6 to TRBJ2-1; 13 bases are shared with TRBD2. CDR1 and CDR2 (germline): SGHDT, YYEEEE. Germline trimming cut 4 bases from V and 10 bases from J; bases unmatched to any gene: 11. The CDR3 consists of 16 residues. CDR3 nucleotides: TGTGCCAGCAGCCCCTTACGGACTAGCGGGGGCGGGGAGCAGTTCTTC. This translates into CASSPLRTSGGGEQFF.

The rearrangement uses TRBV18 and TRBJ2-1; D is possibly TRBD1 (5 bases). Germline V gene data show CDR1 as KGHSH and CDR2 as LQKENI. The V end was cut by 0 bases, the J end by 11 bases, with 11 bases between. This CDR3 spans 13 amino acids. CDR3 bases: TGTGCCAGCTCACCACCGGGGCCCCCCCAGCAGTTCTTC. Its translation: CASSPPGPPQQFF.

The chain combines TRBV11-2 with TRBJ2-1; 7 positions match TRBD1. The CDR3 spans 13 residues. Per germline, CDR1 SGHAT and CDR2 FQNNGV. V shed 6 bases, J shed 6 bases, and the junction held 5 bases outside the gene matches. In nucleotides, the CDR3 is TGTGCCAGCAGACCAGGGGGACGCAATGAGCAGTTCTTC. This sequence encodes CASRPGGRNEQFF. Variable domain in full (rest from reference TRBV11-2 and TRBJ2-1): EAGVAQSPRYKIIEKRQSVAFWCNPISGHATLYWYQQILGQGPKLLIQFQNNGVVDDSQLPKDRFSAERLKGVDSTLKIQPAKLEDSAVYLCASRPGGRNEQFFGPGTRLTVL.

This chain links TRBV11-1 with TRBJ1-3; TRBD1 is a possible D gene (5 bases). Germline lookup yields CDR1 SGHAT and CDR2 FQDESV (reference sequence). The CDR3 loop spans 14 amino acids. V was pared by 3 bases and J by 3 bases, with 9 bases between. The CDR3 coding sequence is TGTGCCAGCAGCTTTTCGACAGTTGGAAACACCATATATTTT. Translating gives CASSFSTVGNTIYF.

The chain recombines TRBV6-5 with TRBJ2-3, with 8 bases lining up with TRBD2. This CDR3 spans 16 amino acids. Looked up from germline, CDR1 is MNHEY and CDR2 is SVGAGI. Losses at the gene ends were 0 bases for V and 2 bases for J; bases not matched to a gene: 4. The CDR3: CASSYSGRANTDTQYF. DNA of the CDR3: TGTGCCAGCAGTTACTCCGGGAGGGCCAACACAGATACGCAGTATTTT.